This is a list of T cell receptor beta chains from one sample in a study of blood T cell repertoires in COVID-19. The table came from immunoSEQ multiplex PCR; TCRdb's copy has only in-frame clones and leaves some out. The sample contains 60,000 to 80,000 clones, roughly 90% of which appear only once. The source material was peripheral blood. Source of these receptors: a man in his 60s with acute or convalescent COVID-19. Each CDR3 is given with its conserved first and last residue. Each record gives: CDR3 DNA, CDR3 protein, clone size, J gene, D gene, V gene. A D gene is named only where the DNA matches it firmly. Clone size appears in some rows only: once, few, many, or a class for an expanded clone.

TGTGCCAGCACTCCGACAGGGGGCGAGCAGTACTTC	CASTPTGGEQYF	few	TRBJ2-7	TRBD1	TRBV6-5
TGTGCCACCAGCAGTCTAGCGGGGGCCTACAATGAGCAGTTCTTC	CATSSLAGAYNEQFF	-	TRBJ2-1	TRBD2	TRBV15
TGTGCCAGCAGCACTAGCGGGTCCCACAATGAGCAGTTCTTC	CASSTSGSHNEQFF	-	TRBJ2-1	TRBD2	TRBV9
TGCGCCAGCAGCCGACAAAACAGGGGTGGCTACACCTTC	CASSRQNRGGYTF	-	TRBJ1-2	TRBD1	TRBV4-1
TGTGCCAGCAGCGTTGACATGCTTGGCTACACCTTC	CASSVDMLGYTF	-	TRBJ1-2	-	TRBV5-6
TGTGCCAGCAGCTTAGCGGGGCCCTCCTACGAGCAGTACTTC	CASSLAGPSYEQYF	-	TRBJ2-7	-	TRBV7-2
TGTGCCAGCAGCCAAGATCAGGGACAGCCCCAGCATTTT	CASSQDQGQPQHF	-	TRBJ1-5	-	TRBV3-1/TRBV3-2
TGTGCCAGCAGTGTTCAGGATAGCAATCAGCCCCAGCATTTT	CASSVQDSNQPQHF	-	TRBJ1-5	-	TRBV2
TGCGCCAGCAGCGCATCCGGGACAGCAGGAAACACCATATATTTT	CASSASGTAGNTIYF	-	TRBJ1-3	TRBD1	TRBV5-1
TGTGCCAGCAGCTTAGGGACAGTCACCTACGAGCAGTACTTC	CASSLGTVTYEQYF	-	TRBJ2-7	-	TRBV7-8
TGTGCCAGCAGTTACGTGGGGACTAGCGGGAACAATGAGCAGTTCTTC	CASSYVGTSGNNEQFF	-	TRBJ2-1	TRBD2	TRBV6-6
TGTGCCAGCACCCTGGGGGACGCAATTCCGGGACTAGCGACGAGCACAGATACGCAGTATTTT	CASTLGDAIPGLATSTDTQYF	-	TRBJ2-3	TRBD2	TRBV2
TGTGCCACCAGTGATTTAGAACAGGGGTCCTACAATGAGCAGTTCTTC	CATSDLEQGSYNEQFF	once	TRBJ2-1	TRBD1	TRBV24-1
TGCGCCAGCAGCTTGGTATACAATGAGCAGTTCTTC	CASSLVYNEQFF	-	TRBJ2-1	-	TRBV5-1
TGTGCCAGCAGTCCGAATCTAGCGGGAGGGAGCAAAAACATTCAGTACTTC	CASSPNLAGGSKNIQYF	-	TRBJ2-4	TRBD2	TRBV27
TGTGCCACCAGTGATACAGGGGGCGAGCAGTACTTC	CATSDTGGEQYF	-	TRBJ2-7	TRBD1	TRBV24-1
TGTGCCTGGAGTGTAGCAGGTAGCAATCAGCCCCAGCATTTT	CAWSVAGSNQPQHF	once	TRBJ1-5	-	TRBV30
TGTGCCAGCAGGAGAGGGACTCCATACGAGCAGTACTTC	CASRRGTPYEQYF	once	TRBJ2-7	-	TRBV12-3/TRBV12-4
TGTGCCAGCAGCATTAGCGGGAGTGAAGAGACCCAGTACTTC	CASSISGSEETQYF	-	TRBJ2-5	TRBD2	TRBV7-3
TGTGCCAGTAGTATCAAAAGAGGGACAGGAAATTCACCCCTCCACTTT	CASSIKRGTGNSPLHF	-	TRBJ1-6	TRBD1	TRBV19
TGTGCCAGCAGTGATGGTCTAGCGGTGTACAATGAGCAGTTCTTC	CASSDGLAVYNEQFF	once	TRBJ2-1	TRBD2	TRBV6-1
TGCGCCAGCAGGAGAGCTTCCACAGATACGCAGTATTTT	CASRRASTDTQYF	-	TRBJ2-3	-	TRBV5-1
TGTGCCAGCGGGACTCGGGGAGTCACAGATACGCAGTATTTT	CASGTRGVTDTQYF	-	TRBJ2-3	-	TRBV18
TGTGCCAGCAGAACCCAGGGGACATACACTGAAGCTTTCTTT	CASRTQGTYTEAFF	-	TRBJ1-1	-	TRBV5-4
TGTGCCACCAGCAGAGTAATCCAGGGAATCAATGAGCAGTTCTTC	CATSRVIQGINEQFF	once	TRBJ2-1	-	TRBV15
TGTGCCACCAGTTATGGGCAGAGTCACAATGAGCAGTTCTTC	CATSYGQSHNEQFF	-	TRBJ2-1	-	TRBV24-1
TGCAGCGTCTGGGGCCCGGCGGCTTTCTTT	CSVWGPAAFF	-	TRBJ1-1	-	TRBV29-1
TGTGCCACCAGTGATCAGGGCTCCTACAATGAGCAGTTCTTC	CATSDQGSYNEQFF	-	TRBJ2-1	-	TRBV24-1
TGTGCCAGCAGCGGACAGAACTATGGCTACACCTTC	CASSGQNYGYTF	-	TRBJ1-2	-	TRBV27
TGCGCCAGCGCCTCGGAGGGGGGGCCCTACGAGCAGTACTTC	CASASEGGPYEQYF	once	TRBJ2-7	-	TRBV10-2
TGCGCCAGCAGCCAAGGACAGGGTTCACCCCTCCACTTT	CASSQGQGSPLHF	few	TRBJ1-6	TRBD1	TRBV5-1
TGTGCCAGCAGACCCCCTACCACAGATACGCAGTATTTT	CASRPPTTDTQYF	-	TRBJ2-3	-	TRBV6-5
TGCGCCAGCAGCTTGGTTGGGGGCGATCCCGCCTACGAGCAGTACTTC	CASSLVGGDPAYEQYF	once	TRBJ2-7	-	TRBV5-1
TGTGCTAGTGGTTTGGCCGAGTTGCGGTGGACAGACTACGAGCAGTACTTC	CASGLAELRWTDYEQYF	-	TRBJ2-7	-	TRBV12-5
TGTGCCAGTAGTATAGACCCGACATTAGGCGATTATAGCAATCAGCCCCAGCATTTT	CASSIDPTLGDYSNQPQHF	-	TRBJ1-5	-	TRBV19
TGTGCCAGCACCTGGGACAGGGTAAATTCACCCCTCCACTTT	CASTWDRVNSPLHF	-	TRBJ1-6	TRBD1	TRBV5-6
TGTGCCACCAGCAGAGATGGCCAGCCCCAGCATTTT	CATSRDGQPQHF	-	TRBJ1-5	-	TRBV15
TGTGCCAGCAGCTCATACCGGGAGAATGAAAAACTGTTTTTT	CASSSYRENEKLFF	-	TRBJ1-4	-	TRBV7-9
TGTGCCAGCAGTGAGCAGAGCAATCAGCCCCAGCATTTT	CASSEQSNQPQHF	-	TRBJ1-5	-	TRBV6-1
TGTCCTCGGGGGGGTCAGCCCCAGCATTTT	CPRGGQPQHF	-	TRBJ1-5	-	TRBV7-3
TGTGCCAGTAGTACCGGGACAGGGTCGGGGGCAGGGGAGCTGTTTTTT	CASSTGTGSGAGELFF	-	TRBJ2-2	TRBD1	TRBV19